These 26 T cell receptor beta chains were sequenced from one sample in a study of T cell responses to AZD1222 COVID-19 vaccine. Profiled with immunoSEQ multiplex PCR; TCRdb holds only in-frame clones, not every one. The sample contains around 79,000 clones, around 88% of which appear only once. Sequenced material: peripheral blood, taken on day 0 of AZD1222 vaccination. The receptors shown here come from an adult in good health.

The rearrangement uses TRBV19 and TRBJ2-3; 9 nucleotides match TRBD1. The length of the CDR3 is 15 residues. Germline lookup yields CDR1 LNHDA and CDR2 SQIVND (reference sequence). V lost 1 base and J lost 5; bases outside the gene matches: 4. CDR3 in DNA: TGTGCCAGTAGTATAGGGACAGGGGATGGAGATACGCAGTATTTT. This encodes CASSIGTGDGDTQYF.

This chain uses TRBV30 with TRBJ1-6; D may be TRBD1 (5 bases). Trimming shortened V by 5 bases and J by 7 bases, and 12 bases separated the two germline ends. Germline V gene data show CDR1 as GTSNPN and CDR2 as SVGIG (reference sequence). There are 13 residues in the CDR3. CDR3 coding DNA: TGTGCCTGGGGGGCAGGGACCAATTCACCCCTCCACTTT. Translation: CAWGAGTNSPLHF.

The rearrangement uses TRBV29-1 and TRBJ2-1, with 11 nucleotides matching TRBD2. The V gene end was trimmed by 4 bases and the J gene end by 3 bases; junction bases not matched to a gene: 8. The length of the CDR3 is 16 residues. Germline CDR1 and CDR2: SQVTM and ANQGSEA. DNA for the CDR3: TGCAGCGTTGGACTAGCGGGGAGTGGGGTCTACAATGAGCAGTTCTTC. This sequence encodes CSVGLAGSGVYNEQFF.

In DNA form, the CDR3 reads TGTGCCAGTAGCTATATTGGGGAAGGAACTGAAGCTTTCTTT. It encodes CASSYIGEGTEAFF. The V gene is TRBV19, the J gene TRBJ1-1; D call uncertain. Trimming removed 6 bases at V and 5 bases at J, with 16 bases between. CDR3 size: 14 residues. Germline V gives CDR1 LNHDA, CDR2 SQIVND (reference sequence).

The chain carries TRBV27 and TRBJ1-5; no definite D call. The germline V gene has CDR1 MNHEY and CDR2 SMNVEV (reference sequence). The germline V and J ends were trimmed by 3 bases and 5 bases, with 11 bases remaining between them. This CDR3 spans 14 amino acids. The CDR3 reads CASSFYPSDQPQHF. In DNA form, the CDR3 reads TGTGCCAGCAGTTTTTATCCCTCCGATCAGCCCCAGCATTTT.

The chain carries TRBV7-9 and TRBJ2-1, with 11 bases matching TRBD2. This CDR3 contains 18 residues. V shed 5 bases and J 6 bases; nucleotides not matched to a gene: 15. Germline CDR1 SEHNR, CDR2 FQNEAQ (reference sequence). The CDR3 sequence: CASSKGQGGTSGGNEQFF. CDR3 DNA sequence: TGTGCCAGCAGCAAGGGACAGGGTGGGACTAGCGGTGGCAATGAGCAGTTCTTC.

This clone has just one count. The chain is built from TRBV5-1 and TRBJ2-7; a possible D gene is TRBD1 (5 bases). CDR1 is SGHRS and CDR2 is YFSETQ in the germline V gene. The germline V and J ends were trimmed by 0 bases and 0 bases, with 7 bases remaining between them. The CDR3 has 14 amino acids. The CDR3 protein is CASSLVDTSYEQYF. As DNA, the CDR3 is TGCGCCAGCAGCTTGGTGGACACCTCCTACGAGCAGTACTTC. Full variable domain (rest looked up from reference TRBV5-1 and TRBJ2-7): KAGVTQTPRYLIKTRGQQVTLSCSPISGHRSVSWYQQTPGQGLQFLFEYFSETQRNKGNFPGRFSGRQFSNSRSEMNVSTLELGDSALYLCASSLVDTSYEQYFGPGTRLTVT.

This chain links TRBV11-3 with TRBJ2-7; 8 bases fit TRBD1. V lost 10 bases and J lost 2; bases outside the gene matches: 7. The CDR3 extends over 13 amino acids. Germline V gene data show CDR1 as SGHNT and CDR2 as YENEEA. The CDR3 here is CATTDRATYEQYF. As DNA, the CDR3 is TGTGCCACTACGGACAGGGCCACCTACGAGCAGTACTTC.

V and J are TRBV5-1 and TRBJ2-7; D is perhaps TRBD1 (7 bases). The ends were cut back, 3 bases at V and 3 bases at J, with 16 bases in the middle. Germline CDR1 reads SGHRS; CDR2 reads YFSETQ. The CDR3 has 15 amino acids. In nucleotides, the CDR3 is TGCGCCAGCAGCTCTGGACAGGAGGGAATCTACGAGCAGTACTTC. It codes for CASSSGQEGIYEQYF.

This chain joins TRBV11-2 and TRBJ2-1, with TRBD2 matching over 8 bases. This CDR3 is built from 17 residues. CDR1 and CDR2 (germline): SGHAT, FQNNGV. V lost 5 bases and J lost 2; bases outside the gene matches: 11. The CDR3 bases are TGTGCCAGCAGCCATTACCATAGCGGGGTCCCCTACAATGAGCAGTTCTTC. Residues: CASSHYHSGVPYNEQFF.

V and J are TRBV25-1 and TRBJ2-5, with a weak D call TRBD2 (6 bases). This CDR3 has 14 amino acids. Germline lookup yields CDR1 MGHDK and CDR2 SYGVNS. V dropped 6 bases and J dropped 1 base, with 12 bases sitting between them. The CDR3 nucleotides are TGTGCCAGCAGCGATCTGGGACTCCAAGAGACCCAGTACTTC. Protein: CASSDLGLQETQYF.

The J gene is TRBJ2-1, the V gene TRBV7-9; no clear D. Germline assignment: CDR1 SEHNR and CDR2 FQNEAQ (reference sequence). This CDR3 spans 13 amino acids. V was cut by 4 bases and J by 5 bases, with 9 bases left in between. CDR3 bases: TGTGCCAGCAGCTCCTCCAAAAACAATGAGCAGTTCTTC. Translation gives CASSSSKNNEQFF.

This clone was detected once. The V call is TRBV5-1, the J call TRBJ1-4; D is undetermined. The germline V and J ends were trimmed by 0 bases and 14 bases, with 14 bases remaining between them. The length of the CDR3 is 13 residues. CDR1 and CDR2 (germline): SGHRS, YFSETQ. CDR3 coding DNA: TGCGCCAGCAGCTTGGCGGGCACCCGTGAGCTGTTTTTT. Amino acids: CASSLAGTRELFF.

The gene calls are TRBV18 and TRBJ2-2; D perhaps matches TRBD2 (6 bases). The V gene lost 3 bases and the J gene lost 0 bases, with 14 bases spanning the gap. CDR1 KGHSH and CDR2 LQKENI come from the germline V gene. This CDR3 contains 17 residues. The CDR3 here is CASSPRGSGANTGELFF. CDR3 coding DNA: TGTGCCAGCTCACCGCGGGGCTCAGGCGCGAACACCGGGGAGCTGTTTTTT.

This clone was seen a single time. V usage is TRBV19 and J usage is TRBJ1-5; D gene uncertain. Trimming stripped 7 bases from V and 9 bases from J, with 13 bases between. The germline gives CDR1 LNHDA, CDR2 SQIVND (reference sequence). The length of the CDR3 is 12 residues. CDR3 amino acids: CASTEGSRPQHF. CDR3 bases: TGTGCCAGTACCGAGGGTTCCCGGCCCCAGCATTTT.

The rearrangement uses TRBV18 and TRBJ2-7; 7 nucleotides line up with TRBD1. V shed 4 bases and J 4 bases; nucleotides not matched to a gene: 19. The germline CDR1 and CDR2 sequences are KGHSH and LQKENI. This CDR3 contains 18 residues. The CDR3 is CASSRDVNRGMSYYEQYF. The CDR3 region has the DNA TGTGCCAGCTCACGGGACGTAAACAGGGGAATGTCCTATTACGAGCAGTACTTC.

The V call is TRBV24-1, the J call TRBJ2-7, with D perhaps TRBD1 (5 bases). There are 14 residues in the CDR3. CDR1 and CDR2 (germline): KGHDR, SFDVKD. The ends were cut back, 2 bases at V and 1 base at J, with 8 bases in the middle. Here the CDR3 DNA reads TGTGCCACCAGTGATTCACAGGCATCCTACGAGCAGTACTTC. It codes for CATSDSQASYEQYF.

The chain joins TRBV30 to TRBJ1-2, with a possible D match to TRBD1 (6 bases). V was trimmed by 3 bases and J by 0 bases, leaving 8 bases between them. The CDR3 is 13 amino acids. In germline, CDR1 is GTSNPN, CDR2 SVGIG (reference sequence). In DNA form, the CDR3 reads TGTGCCTGGAGGGACAGAGCTAACTATGGCTACACCTTC. Its protein product is CAWRDRANYGYTF. Looking up the rest from reference TRBV30 and TRBJ1-2 gives the full variable domain: SQTIHQWPATLVQPVGSPLSLECTVEGTSNPNLYWYRQAAGRGLQLLFYSVGIGQISSEVPQNLSASRPQDRQFILSSKKLLLSDSGFYLCAWRDRANYGYTFGSGTRLTVV.

This sequence joins TRBV28 and TRBJ1-6; D unclear. Trimming pared 6 bases from V and 9 bases from J, leaving 9 bases between. The CDR3 extends over 12 amino acids. The germline V gene encodes CDR1 MDHEN and CDR2 SYDVKM. Written as DNA, the CDR3 is TGTGCCAGCAGAACCGAGACTTCACCCCTCCACTTT. The encoded protein is CASRTETSPLHF.

The chain joins TRBV28 to TRBJ1-3, with D unclear. Germline CDR1 reads MDHEN; CDR2 reads SYDVKM. There are 14 residues in the CDR3. V lost 6 bases to trimming and J lost 4 bases, with 13 bases between them. Here the CDR3 reads CASSAPGMGNTIYF. The CDR3, as DNA: TGTGCCAGCAGCGCCCCGGGGATGGGAAACACCATATATTTT.

This chain joins TRBV27 and TRBJ2-1; perhaps D is TRBD1 or TRBD2 (5 bases each). This CDR3 spans 16 amino acids. The V and J ends lost 2 bases and 8 bases respectively, with 19 bases between them. Germline CDR1 is MNHEY and CDR2 is SMNVEV (reference sequence). Here the CDR3 DNA reads TGTGCCAGCAGTTTAGGTGTAGGCAGGGAGAGCCATGAGCAGTTCTTC. Encoded protein: CASSLGVGRESHEQFF.

Only one count was recorded for this clone. The chain has TRBV5-4 and TRBJ2-7, with 11 bases that match TRBD2. This CDR3 has 14 amino acids. V was pared by 4 bases and J by 2 bases, with 2 bases of the junction left unmatched. Germline CDR1 SGHNT, CDR2 YYREEE (reference sequence). As DNA, the CDR3 is TGTGCCAGCAGCACGGGACTAGCGGCCTACGAGCAGTACTTC. It is translated as CASSTGLAAYEQYF.

The J gene is TRBJ2-5, the V gene TRBV5-1, with D tentatively TRBD2 (5 bases). Germline V gene lookup returns CDR1 SGHRS and CDR2 YFSETQ. The CDR3 consists of 15 residues. V dropped 0 bases and J dropped 1 base, with 10 bases sitting between them. The CDR3 spells CASSLANSGQETQYF. CDR3 nucleotide sequence: TGCGCCAGCAGCTTGGCCAACAGCGGCCAAGAGACCCAGTACTTC.

This clone is termed medium-sized (0.01 to 0.1%). The rearrangement links TRBV27 to TRBJ2-7, with TRBD1 matching over 7 bases. Germline loops: CDR1 MNHEY, CDR2 SMNVEV (reference sequence). CDR3 size: 15 residues. After removal of 6 bases from V and 2 bases from J, the junction contained 10 bases not matched to a gene. CDR3: CASSQTGTAAYEQYF. Written as DNA, the CDR3 is TGTGCCAGCAGCCAGACCGGGACAGCCGCCTACGAGCAGTACTTC.

The chain carries TRBV6-1 and TRBJ2-1; 10 nucleotides agree with TRBD2. The germline gives CDR1 MNHNS, CDR2 SASEGT. V lost 1 base to trimming and J lost 7 bases; unmatched junction nucleotides: 7. The CDR3 loop spans 16 amino acids. The CDR3 DNA follows: TGTGCCAGCAGTGAAGGTATATTAGCGGGGGGAAATGAGCAGTTCTTC. It translates to CASSEGILAGGNEQFF.

The sample holds a few counts of this clone. This chain links TRBV6-1 with TRBJ1-2; TRBD1 agrees at 10 bases. With V trimmed by 1 base and J by 4 bases, 0 bases remained unmatched. CDR3 size: 14 residues. In germline, CDR1 is MNHNS, CDR2 SASEGT. This CDR3 reads CASSEGTGGYGYTF. Here the CDR3 DNA reads TGTGCCAGCAGTGAAGGGACAGGGGGCTATGGCTACACCTTC.